A selection of T cell receptor beta chains follows, all from one sample in a study of CD4 T cells in relation to SARS-CoV-2 and coronaviruses. No antigen has been assigned to these receptors. Libraries were prepared by immunoSEQ multiplex PCR; TCRdb keeps only in-frame clonotypes and omits some of them. The data hold approximately 20,000 clones, with around 81% observed a single time. Source material: CD4+ T cells from PBMCs, cultured in vitro. The source is a human donor in good health. Both conserved end residues are trimmed from each CDR3. The D gene is left open where the match is weak.

j_gene | d_gene | v_gene | CDR3aa
TRBJ2-2 | TRBD1 | TRBV9 | ASSEGARAGELF
TRBJ2-3 | NA | TRBV18 | ASSPLPQY
TRBJ1-4 | NA | TRBV6-5 | ASSYGVATNEKLF
TRBJ2-5 | TRBD2 | TRBV5-1 | ASTPGGVQETQY
TRBJ2-1 | TRBD2 | TRBV4-3 | ASSQIASGGAIEQF
TRBJ2-2 | NA | TRBV30 | AWSLGPRSGELF
TRBJ1-2 | NA | TRBV7-8 | ASSVQIDYGYT
TRBJ2-2 | TRBD2 | TRBV7-6 | ASSRTSGTITGELF
TRBJ2-2 | NA | TRBV5-4 | ASSSRFAGVTGELF
TRBJ1-1 | NA | TRBV19 | ASSSPLRGIRAEAF
TRBJ1-1 | TRBD1 | TRBV11-3 | ASSQGAAEAF
TRBJ2-3 | NA | TRBV7-9 | ASSSPSHTQY
TRBJ1-3 | NA | TRBV2 | ASSLNIPSSGNTIY
TRBJ2-2 | TRBD2 | TRBV14 | ASSRSFWEGPGELF